The 8 T cell receptor beta chains below were found in one sample sequenced in a study of shared clonotypes between healthy human individuals. Measured with immunoSEQ multiplex PCR; TCRdb has only the in-frame clones, and not every one. The sample consists of 2 million to 2.5 million clones, 90% to 95% of them appearing once. The sample comprised naive CD4+ T cells from PBMCs. The subset was: CD45RA+ positively selected. The receptors were gathered from a young man in good health. Some clones in this sample may be carry-over from other donors' samples.

The chain is built from TRBV2 and TRBJ2-6; possible D gene TRBD2, 6 bases. This CDR3 contains 18 residues. CDR1 is SNHLY, CDR2 FYNNEI, per germline. V was pared by 4 bases and J by 1 base, with 17 bases between. The CDR3 nucleotides read TGTGCCAGCAGTGGTGTGAGCCCCCGGGGGTCTGGGGCCAACGTCCTGACTTTC. Its protein is CASSGVSPRGSGANVLTF. Using reference TRBV2 and TRBJ2-6 for the parts outside the CDR3, the full variable domain is EPEVTQTPSHQVTQMGQEVILRCVPISNHLYFYWYRQILGQKVEFLVSFYNNEISEKSEIFDDQFSVERPDGSNFTLKIRSTKLEDSAMYFCASSGVSPRGSGANVLTFGAGSRLTVL.

The V gene is TRBV10-3, the J gene TRBJ1-2; 9 bases align to TRBD1. From germline, CDR1 is ENHRY and CDR2 SYGVKD. The CDR3 extends over 14 amino acids. The J segment lost 5 bases and the V segment lost 4 bases, leaving 5 bases of the junction unmatched. This CDR3 is CAISVQGAGYGYTF. The CDR3 nucleotides read TGTGCCATCAGTGTACAGGGGGCGGGGTATGGCTACACCTTC.

The genes are TRBV28 and TRBJ2-3, with D perhaps TRBD2 (5 bases). The CDR3 runs to 12 residues. Germline V CDR1 and CDR2: MDHEN, SYDVKM. Trimming pared 2 bases from V and 10 bases from J, leaving 10 bases between. DNA of the CDR3: TGTGCCAGCAGTTTAAGGGCCGGGGCGCAGTATTTT. It translates to CASSLRAGAQYF.

To note about this clone: Sequence at one end of the junction differs from germline and may be a read error. The V gene is TRBV15, the J gene TRBJ2-7; possibly TRBD1 or TRBD2 for D (5 bases each). The CDR3 covers 13 residues. Germline V gene data show CDR1 as LNHNV and CDR2 as YYDKDF (reference sequence). The CDR3 reads CATKSGTESLLDF. CDR3 DNA: TGTGCCACCAAGTCCGGGACGGAAAGCCTTTTGGACTTC.

The rearrangement uses TRBV5-1 and TRBJ2-2, with D possibly called TRBD1 or TRBD2 (5 bases each). The CDR3 is made up of 14 amino acids. Trimming cost V 3 bases and J 7 bases, with 13 bases left between them. The V gene's germline CDR1 is SGHRS and CDR2 YFSETQ. CDR3 in amino acids: CASSSRDLDGELFF. The CDR3 DNA follows: TGCGCCAGCAGCTCTAGGGACCTCGACGGGGAGCTGTTTTTT.

This sequence joins TRBV2 and TRBJ2-7, with a possible D match to TRBD2 (6 bases). The CDR3 is made up of 14 amino acids. Germline V CDR1 and CDR2: SNHLY, FYNNEI. V lost 6 bases, J lost 7 bases, and 19 bases lay in between. CDR3 protein: CASRRTTSPTEQYF. CDR3 sequence (DNA): TGTGCCAGCAGGAGGACTACTTCCCCTACGGAGCAGTACTTC. Based on the CDR3 plus reference TRBV2 and TRBJ2-7, the full variable domain is EPEVTQTPSHQVTQMGQEVILRCVPISNHLYFYWYRQILGQKVEFLVSFYNNEISEKSEIFDDQFSVERPDGSNFTLKIRSTKLEDSAMYFCASRRTTSPTEQYFGPGTRLTVT.

The chain employs TRBV5-4 and TRBJ2-7; possible D gene TRBD2, 5 bases. V lost 2 bases and J 3 bases, leaving 15 bases between the germline ends. CDR3 size: 15 residues. Germline V CDR1 and CDR2: SGHNT, YYREEE (reference sequence). The CDR3 is CASSFNRGSLYEQYF. The CDR3 DNA reads as TGTGCCAGCAGCTTTAATCGTGGGAGCCTCTACGAGCAGTACTTC.

J is TRBJ1-1 and V is TRBV18; the match to TRBD1 covers 8 bases. The germline V gene encodes CDR1 KGHSH and CDR2 LQKENI. The V and J ends lost 4 bases and 2 bases, in that order; junction bases with no gene match: 6. The CDR3 runs to 15 residues. The CDR3 reads CASSQGQGLNTEAFF. The CDR3 nucleotides read TGTGCCAGCTCACAAGGACAGGGTTTAAACACTGAAGCTTTCTTT.